This is a list of T cell receptor beta chains from one sample in a study of OX40 agonist ivuxolimab in advanced cancers. Some clones are missing from TCRdb's copy, which holds only in-frame ones; the method was immunoSEQ multiplex PCR. The data show some 74,000 clones, with about 94% seen just once and roughly 9.8% held by the top ten. The sequences come from CD4+ or CD8+ T cells sorted from blood, collected in a trial of the OX40 agonist ivuxolimab. Receptors originate from an adult with an advanced solid tumor such as melanoma, head and neck, liver or kidney cancer. Both conserved end residues are part of each CDR3. A D gene is named only where the DNA matches it firmly. Expanded clones get a size class; other rows say once, few or many, or leave the size out.

j_call	v_call	clone_size	d_call	cdr3_nt	cdr3_aa
TRBJ2-7	TRBV28	NA	TRBD1	TGTGCCAGCAGTCCTCGGACAGGGGGCTTCGAGCAGTACTTC	CASSPRTGGFEQYF
TRBJ1-1	TRBV9	NA	TRBD1	TGTGCCAGCAGCATGGGGACAGCGAACACTGAAGCTTTCTTT	CASSMGTANTEAFF
TRBJ2-2	TRBV2	NA	TRBD2	TGTGCCAGCAGGGGACTAGCGGGGACGAACACCGGGGAGCTGTTTTTT	CASRGLAGTNTGELFF
TRBJ2-7	TRBV9	NA	NA	TGTGCCAGCAGCGAGGGGGGGATGCACGAGCAGTACTTC	CASSEGGMHEQYF
TRBJ2-3	TRBV6-1	once	NA	TGTGCCAGCAGTGAAGGGGGGCTAGCAGGAGATACGCAGTATTTT	CASSEGGLAGDTQYF
TRBJ2-1	TRBV4-2	NA	NA	TGTGCCAGCAGCCAAGGGGACTCGAGCTCCTACAATGAGCAGTTCTTC	CASSQGDSSSYNEQFF
TRBJ2-7	TRBV4-3	NA	NA	TGCGCCAGCAGCCAAGTGGTATTTGGGTCCCACGAGCAGTACTTC	CASSQVVFGSHEQYF
TRBJ1-4	TRBV9	NA	NA	TGTGCCACCAGAGGTGGCAGGGATGAAAAACTGTTTTTT	CATRGGRDEKLFF
TRBJ2-7	TRBV7-9	NA	TRBD2	TGTGCCAGCAGCCCCCGGGTAGCGGGCCCTCCCTACGAGCAGTACTTC	CASSPRVAGPPYEQYF
TRBJ1-2	TRBV5-1	NA	TRBD1	TGCGCCAGCCGGGGTGGAGACAGGGGATATGGCTACACCTTC	CASRGGDRGYGYTF
TRBJ1-3	TRBV7-9	NA	NA	TGTGCCAGCAGCTTGGGTCAGGGAGCTGGAAACACCATATATTTT	CASSLGQGAGNTIYF
TRBJ2-5	TRBV28	NA	NA	TGTGCCACCGAGACCTGGGAAGAGACCCAGTACTTC	CATETWEETQYF
TRBJ2-5	TRBV6-1	NA	NA	TGTGCCAGCAGTTTGGGTGTAGGGGAGACCCAGTACTTC	CASSLGVGETQYF
TRBJ2-7	TRBV28	NA	NA	TGTGCCAGCAGTTTAAGGCAGGCCCACGAGCAGTACTTC	CASSLRQAHEQYF
TRBJ2-7	TRBV9	NA	TRBD1	TGTGCCAGCGGCTCCGGGACAGGGTCCACCTCCCGGATCGAGCAGTACTTC	CASGSGTGSTSRIEQYF
TRBJ2-7	TRBV9	NA	TRBD1	TGTGCCAGCAGCTACGGGACAGGGCCCTACGAGCAGTACTTC	CASSYGTGPYEQYF
TRBJ2-3	TRBV7-2	NA	TRBD2	TGTGCCAGCAGCTCCGGAAGGGCTAGCGGGAGGGCAGATACGCAGTATTTT	CASSSGRASGRADTQYF
TRBJ1-1	TRBV7-9	NA	NA	TGTGCCAGCAGCTCCCCAGGTTTGACTGAGGCTTTCTTT	CASSSPGLTEAFF
TRBJ1-1	TRBV7-8	NA	NA	TGTGCCAGCAGCTTGAGGACTATCTCGAACACTGAAGCTTTCTTT	CASSLRTISNTEAFF
TRBJ2-3	TRBV14	NA	TRBD2	TGTGCCAGCAGCCCCCGGACTAGCGGGAGAGAAGATACGCAGTATTTT	CASSPRTSGREDTQYF
TRBJ2-3	TRBV6-4	NA	TRBD2	TGTGCCAGCAGTGAGGGGCTAGCGGGAGATACGCAGTATTTT	CASSEGLAGDTQYF
TRBJ2-1	TRBV6-4	NA	NA	TGTGCCAGCAGAGAGCCTACTCACAGCTCCTACAATGAGCAGTTCTTC	CASREPTHSSYNEQFF
TRBJ1-1	TRBV6-4	NA	NA	TGTGCCAGCAGTGCGGGGGGTGGCCTCATGAACACTGAAGCTTTCTTT	CASSAGGGLMNTEAFF
TRBJ2-4	TRBV28	once	TRBD2	TGTGCCAGCAGTTCCCTAGGACTAGCGGGAGGGAAAAACATTCAGTACTTC	CASSSLGLAGGKNIQYF
TRBJ2-1	TRBV4-1	NA	NA	TGCGCCAGCAGCCAAGATTTAGGGATCACCTACAATGAGCAGTTCTTC	CASSQDLGITYNEQFF
TRBJ2-7	TRBV27	NA	TRBD2	TGTGCCAGCAGTATGTCCGGGACTACATACGAGCAGTACTTC	CASSMSGTTYEQYF
TRBJ1-5	TRBV7-9	NA	TRBD1	TGTGCCAGCAGCGGTATAGCGGACGCAGGGGGGCCCCAGCATTTT	CASSGIADAGGPQHF
TRBJ1-3	TRBV28	NA	NA	TGTGCCAGCAGTTTGATACCGGGGTCCCACGGAAACACCATATATTTT	CASSLIPGSHGNTIYF
TRBJ2-7	TRBV19	NA	TRBD1	TGTGCCAGTACCCCGGACAGGGGGCTTCCCTACGAGCAGTACTTC	CASTPDRGLPYEQYF
TRBJ2-7	TRBV28	NA	TRBD2	TGTGCCAGCGGCTCGCTAACTAGCGGGACCTACGAGCAGTACTTC	CASGSLTSGTYEQYF
TRBJ1-1	TRBV29-1	NA	NA	TGCAGCGTTGATCCGGTAAACACTGAAGCTTTCTTT	CSVDPVNTEAFF
TRBJ1-2	TRBV13	NA	NA	TGTGCCAGCCGGGAGGGTGCGAATGGCTACACCTTC	CASREGANGYTF
TRBJ2-7	TRBV7-8	once	NA	TGTGCCAGCACCCGGGGGTCCGGTCACGAGCAGTACTTC	CASTRGSGHEQYF
TRBJ2-7	TRBV4-3	NA	NA	TGCGCCAGCAGCCAAGACCCAGGGAACGAGCAGTACTTC	CASSQDPGNEQYF
TRBJ2-7	TRBV5-4	NA	NA	TGTGCCAGCAGCTTGCACTACGGAAACGAGCAGTACTTC	CASSLHYGNEQYF
TRBJ1-1	TRBV28	NA	NA	TGTGCCAGCAGTTTATCCGGAAGCACTGAAGCTTTCTTT	CASSLSGSTEAFF
TRBJ2-3	TRBV14	NA	TRBD1	TGTGCCAGCAGCCAAGAGACAGGGACCCCCCTCACAGATACGCAGTATTTT	CASSQETGTPLTDTQYF
TRBJ1-5	TRBV28	NA	TRBD1	TGTGCCAGCGTCGGACAGGGTCGTAATCAGCCCCAGCATTTT	CASVGQGRNQPQHF
TRBJ2-7	TRBV27	NA	TRBD1	TGTGCCAGCAGGGGACAGGGATACGAGCAGTACTTC	CASRGQGYEQYF
TRBJ2-7	TRBV27	NA	NA	TGTGCCAGTCACGGCCGTTCAAGGCCCTACGAGCAGTACTTC	CASHGRSRPYEQYF
TRBJ2-1	TRBV30	NA	NA	TGTGCCTGGAGCTATAACAATGAGCAGTTCTTC	CAWSYNNEQFF